Below, 29 T cell receptor beta chains from the same sample are listed, as sequenced in a study of T cell responses to AZD1222 COVID-19 vaccine. Here immunoSEQ multiplex PCR was the method, and the copy in TCRdb shows in-frame clones only, minus some. This table has around 100,000 clones, around 87% appearing once. Sequences were derived from peripheral blood, sampled on day 0 of MenACWY control vaccination. All receptors come from an adult in good health.

The genes are TRBV5-1 and TRBJ1-2; D unclear. V lost 0 bases to trimming and J lost 5 bases, with 14 bases between them. The length of the CDR3 is 15 residues. CDR1 is SGHRS and CDR2 is YFSETQ in the germline V gene. The CDR3 region has the DNA TGCGCCAGCAGCTTGGCCGAGGTGGGGTCGTATGGCTACACCTTC. Translation: CASSLAEVGSYGYTF.

The gene calls are TRBV5-1 and TRBJ2-2; D possibly corresponds to TRBD2 (6 bases). This CDR3 has 14 amino acids. V was shortened by 0 bases and J by 3 bases, with 6 bases between the two germline ends. The germline CDR1 and CDR2 sequences are SGHRS and YFSETQ. Here the CDR3 DNA reads TGCGCCAGCAGCTTGGCGGGAGACACCGGGGAGCTGTTTTTT. Translation: CASSLAGDTGELFF.

In its sample, this clone was seen a few times. V usage is TRBV5-8 and J usage is TRBJ2-1, with 13 nucleotides matching TRBD2. The length of the CDR3 is 16 residues. CDR1 is SGHTS, CDR2 YDEGEE, per germline. With 4 bases clipped from V and 10 bases from J, the junction kept 11 bases outside the gene matches. CDR3 protein: CASSPKAGLAGLEQFF. The DNA for the CDR3 is TGTGCCAGCAGCCCCAAGGCGGGACTAGCGGGGTTAGAGCAGTTCTTC.

The V call is TRBV7-9, the J call TRBJ1-3, with D possibly matching TRBD1 (5 bases). Trimming left V 1 base short and J 1 base short, with 11 bases between. Per germline, CDR1 SEHNR and CDR2 FQNEAQ (reference sequence). The CDR3 runs 16 residues. The CDR3 DNA follows: TGTGCCAGCAGCTTAGATCGGGGCTTGTCTGGAAACACCATATATTTT. Protein: CASSLDRGLSGNTIYF.

The chain combines TRBV7-8 with TRBJ1-3, with 7 bases fitting TRBD1. Germline CDR1 is SGHVS and CDR2 is FQNEAQ. CDR3 length: 15 amino acids. Unmatched junction bases numbered 6, after V lost 5 bases and J lost 2 bases. CDR3 sequence: CASSAQGDPGNTIYF. CDR3 nucleotide sequence: TGTGCCAGCAGCGCCCAGGGGGATCCTGGAAACACCATATATTTT.

V and J are TRBV19 and TRBJ2-2; a weak D match, TRBD2 (6 bases). This CDR3 is 14 amino acids long. Trimming shortened V by 5 bases and J by 5 bases, and 12 bases separated the two germline ends. The germline V gene has CDR1 LNHDA and CDR2 SQIVND (reference sequence). CDR3 DNA: TGTGCCAGTAGTCTGGACGCGGGGACCGGGGAGCTGTTTTTT. This sequence encodes CASSLDAGTGELFF.

The chain links TRBV6-5 to TRBJ2-7, with 11 bases matching TRBD2. With 6 bases clipped from V and 3 bases from J, the junction kept 7 bases outside the gene matches. Germline CDR1 MNHEY, CDR2 SVGAGI. This CDR3 has 15 residues. The CDR3 coding sequence is TGTGCCAGCAGAGGACTAGCGGGCGAGGACTACGAGCAGTACTTC. Translated, it gives CASRGLAGEDYEQYF.

The chain employs TRBV5-1 and TRBJ2-7; TRBD1 matches at 9 bases. This CDR3 region has 14 residues. Germline V gene lookup returns CDR1 SGHRS and CDR2 YFSETQ. Unmatched junction bases numbered 6, after V lost 5 bases and J lost 3 bases. The CDR3 protein is CASSMLDRGYEQYF. Written as DNA, the CDR3 is TGCGCCAGCAGTATGCTGGACAGGGGCTACGAGCAGTACTTC.

The V and J genes are TRBV7-2 and TRBJ2-3, with 8 bases that match TRBD1. J gave up 8 bases and V 5 bases, and 6 bases lay outside the gene matches. The CDR3 contains 13 residues. CDR1 is SGHTA, CDR2 FQGNSA, per germline. The CDR3 bases are TGTGCCAGCAGCACGACGGGACAGGCTACGCAGTATTTT. Its translation is CASSTTGQATQYF.

The V call is TRBV6-4, the J call TRBJ2-1, with D perhaps matching TRBD2 (5 bases). V lost 4 bases and J lost 9, with 16 bases in between. CDR1 MRHNA and CDR2 SNTAGT come from the germline V gene. CDR3 length: 14 residues. The CDR3 DNA follows: TGTGCCAGCAGTGCCACGGAAGAGAGGGCTGAGCAGTTCTTC. It translates to CASSATEERAEQFF.

This chain connects TRBV25-1 to TRBJ2-3, with D tentatively TRBD1 or TRBD2 (5 bases each). The CDR3 is 12 amino acids. In germline, CDR1 is MGHDK, CDR2 SYGVNS. V was shortened by 5 bases and J by 5 bases, with 8 bases between the two germline ends. In nucleotides, the CDR3 is TGTGCCAGCAGTCCGGGACGAGATACGCAGTATTTT. It translates to CASSPGRDTQYF.

The table lists this clone with a count of one. The chain combines TRBV5-1 with TRBJ2-3; tentatively, D is TRBD2 (6 bases). This CDR3 contains 17 residues. CDR1 SGHRS and CDR2 YFSETQ come from the germline V gene. The germline V and J ends were trimmed by 5 bases and 3 bases, with 22 bases remaining between them. CDR3 in DNA: TGCGCCAGCAGGGGAGGTACGCAAACTCTCGGTACAGATACGCAGTATTTT. It is translated as CASRGGTQTLGTDTQYF.

This clone has more than one count but fewer than ten. The rearrangement links TRBV5-1 to TRBJ2-7; possible D gene TRBD1, 9 bases. The CDR3 length is 16 residues. Germline values: CDR1 SGHRS, CDR2 YFSETQ. V was trimmed by 4 bases and J by 6 bases, leaving 23 bases between them. Written as DNA, the CDR3 is TGCGCCAGCAGCCCACGAGCGGGACAGGGACTAGGCGAGCAGTACTTC. Translated, it gives CASSPRAGQGLGEQYF. Full variable domain (outside the CDR3, taken from reference TRBV5-1 and TRBJ2-7): KAGVTQTPRYLIKTRGQQVTLSCSPISGHRSVSWYQQTPGQGLQFLFEYFSETQRNKGNFPGRFSGRQFSNSRSEMNVSTLELGDSALYLCASSPRAGQGLGEQYFGPGTRLTVT.

The chain recombines TRBV19 with TRBJ2-7; D possibly matches TRBD1 or TRBD2 (5 bases each). Germline V gene sequence: CDR1 LNHDA, CDR2 SQIVND (reference sequence). V dropped 9 bases and J dropped 2 bases, with 32 bases sitting between them. The CDR3 totals 19 residues. CDR3 in DNA: TGTGCCAGCAAGTGCCAACGGGACGCTGGAACTTGGGGTACCTACGAGCAGTACTTC. It specifies CASKCQRDAGTWGTYEQYF.

This chain links TRBV9 with TRBJ1-3; TRBD1 matches at 7 bases. The length of the CDR3 is 15 residues. Germline loops: CDR1 SGDLS, CDR2 YYNGEE. The V gene end was trimmed by 4 bases and the J gene end by 7 bases; junction bases not matched to a gene: 11. CDR3 nucleotides: TGTGCCAGCAGCTCCCGGACAGGCTCGGGCAACACCATATATTTT. Translating it yields CASSSRTGSGNTIYF.

The rearrangement joins TRBV18 to TRBJ2-2, with TRBD1 identical over 7 bases. From germline, CDR1 is KGHSH and CDR2 LQKENI. The junction had 3 bases not matched to a gene; V was cut back by 2 bases and J by 0 bases. This CDR3 has 16 amino acids. Here the CDR3 reads CASSPSTGSNTGELFF. Here the CDR3 DNA reads TGTGCCAGCTCACCATCGACAGGGTCGAACACCGGGGAGCTGTTTTTT.

The J gene is TRBJ2-2, the V gene TRBV28; D is uncertain. The CDR3 loop spans 15 amino acids. Germline CDR1 reads MDHEN; CDR2 reads SYDVKM. The V end lost 3 bases, the J end lost 2 bases, and 10 bases lay between the germline ends. CDR3 region: CASSLKLRNTGELFF. The CDR3 DNA is TGTGCCAGCAGTTTGAAACTCCGAAACACCGGGGAGCTGTTTTTT.

The chain joins TRBV6-5 to TRBJ1-4; D not certain. The germline V and J ends were trimmed by 0 bases and 3 bases, with 8 bases remaining between them. The germline V gene has CDR1 MNHEY and CDR2 SVGAGI. The CDR3 has 15 residues. The CDR3 loop reads CASSYSSGANEKLFF. The CDR3 DNA reads TGTGCCAGCAGTTACTCGAGTGGAGCTAATGAAAAACTGTTTTTT.

The gene calls are TRBV6-2 or TRBV6-3 and TRBJ2-5; D remains unclear. CDR1 and CDR2 (germline): MNHEY, SVGEGT. CDR3 size: 11 residues. The germline V and J ends were trimmed by 5 bases and 10 bases, with 11 bases remaining between them. The CDR3 loop is CASSNSPSQYF. For the CDR3, the DNA is TGTGCCAGCAGTAATAGCCCCAGCCAGTACTTC.

The J gene is TRBJ1-3, the V gene TRBV6-2 or TRBV6-3; no reliable D call. The CDR3 has 14 amino acids. Trimming pared 2 bases from V and 4 bases from J, leaving 9 bases between. Germline V lookup: CDR1 MNHEY, CDR2 SVGEGT. CDR3 coding DNA: TGTGCCAGCAGTTACCCCGATATCGGAAACACCATATATTTT. Amino acid sequence: CASSYPDIGNTIYF.

This clone was counted only a few times. The rearrangement joins TRBV12-3 or TRBV12-4 to TRBJ1-1, with D tentatively TRBD1 (5 bases). CDR3 length equals 12 residues. Trimming pared 3 bases from V and 8 bases from J, leaving 10 bases between. CDR3 sequence reads: CASSFRGEEAFF. CDR3 coding DNA: TGTGCCAGCAGTTTTCGGGGGGAGGAAGCTTTCTTT.

The rearrangement joins TRBV19 to TRBJ1-5; the D gene is possibly TRBD1 (5 bases). The CDR3 is 15 residues long. The V gene lost 1 base and the J gene lost 1 base, with 8 bases spanning the gap. The germline gives CDR1 LNHDA, CDR2 SQIVND (reference sequence). CDR3 in DNA: TGTGCCAGTAGTATAGGGGACGGGAGCAATCAGCCCCAGCATTTT. This codes for CASSIGDGSNQPQHF. Full variable domain (remainder filled in from reference TRBV19 and TRBJ1-5): DGGITQSPKYLFRKEGQNVTLSCEQNLNHDAMYWYRQDPGQGLRLIYYSQIVNDFQKGDIAEGYSVSREKKESFPLTVTSAQKNPTAFYLCASSIGDGSNQPQHFGDGTRLSIL.

V usage is TRBV29-1 and J usage is TRBJ1-1; D gene ambiguous. Germline V lookup: CDR1 SQVTM, CDR2 ANQGSEA. CDR3 length equals 13 residues. The V end lost 3 bases, the J end lost 1 base, and 9 bases lay between the germline ends. The DNA for the CDR3 is TGCAGCGTTGACGAGGGATCGAACACTGAAGCTTTCTTT. Translated, it gives CSVDEGSNTEAFF.

V is TRBV19 and J is TRBJ1-5; 7 nucleotides line up with TRBD1. CDR1 is LNHDA, CDR2 SQIVND, per germline (reference sequence). Unmatched junction bases numbered 9, after V lost 7 bases and J lost 6 bases. The CDR3 extends over 14 amino acids. The CDR3 DNA is TGTGCCAGTAAAAGACAGGGAGACGGTCAGCCCCAGCATTTT. It codes for CASKRQGDGQPQHF.

The J gene is TRBJ1-2, the V gene TRBV7-8; 7 bases match TRBD1. The V segment lost 1 base and the J segment 8 bases; nucleotides outside the gene matches: 10. The CDR3 extends over 15 amino acids. Germline V CDR1 and CDR2: SGHVS, FQNEAQ. The CDR3 protein is CASSLVPDRVRGYTF. CDR3 nucleotides: TGTGCCAGCAGCTTAGTACCCGACAGGGTGAGGGGCTACACCTTC.

The chain is built from TRBV28 and TRBJ2-6; 7 positions agree with TRBD2. The V gene's germline CDR1 is MDHEN and CDR2 SYDVKM. The trim removed 2 bases at V and 1 base at J, leaving 8 bases unmatched. The CDR3 totals 18 residues. Here the CDR3 DNA reads TGTGCCAGCAGTTTAAAAGCGGGGCGATCTTCTGGGGCCAACGTCCTGACTTTC. Translated: CASSLKAGRSSGANVLTF. The whole variable domain, filled in from reference TRBV28 and TRBJ2-6, reads DVKVTQSSRYLVKRTGEKVFLECVQDMDHENMFWYRQDPGLGLRLIYFSYDVKMKEKGDIPEGYSVSREKKERFSLILESASTNQTSMYLCASSLKAGRSSGANVLTFGAGSRLTVL.

CDR3 sequence reads: CASSPRLAGGDEQFF. The CDR3 nucleotides are TGTGCCAGCAGCCCGCGACTAGCGGGGGGAGATGAGCAGTTCTTC. This rearrangement joins TRBV11-3 to TRBJ2-1; 13 nucleotides agree with TRBD2. The V gene's germline CDR1 is SGHNT and CDR2 YENEEA. CDR3 length equals 15 residues. V lost 5 bases and J lost 8; bases outside the gene matches: 6.

The chain couples TRBV5-6 to TRBJ1-2; D gene uncertain. The CDR3 is made up of 14 amino acids. In germline, CDR1 is SGHDT, CDR2 YYEEEE. The V end lost 0 bases, the J end lost 11 bases, and 17 bases lay between the germline ends. DNA for the CDR3: TGTGCCAGCAGCTTGGCCTCAGTGTTGGCTGGGTACACCTTC. Its protein is CASSLASVLAGYTF.

This chain uses TRBV27 with TRBJ2-7, with D possibly TRBD1 on 6 matching bases. The CDR3 length is 14 residues. Trimming cost V 6 bases and J 2 bases, with 14 bases left between them. Germline CDR1 and CDR2: MNHEY and SMNVEV (reference sequence). As DNA, the CDR3 is TGTGCCAGCAGACCCGCACAGGGCACCTACGAGCAGTACTTC. Protein product: CASRPAQGTYEQYF.